Shown below are 30 T cell receptor beta chains from a single sample sequenced in a study of shared clonotypes between healthy human individuals. Profiled with immunoSEQ multiplex PCR; TCRdb holds only in-frame clones, not every one. The sample includes about 1 million clones, around 75% seen only once; the top ten take over 1.3%. The sequenced material came from memory CD4+ T cells sorted from blood. The sample's subset: CD45RA-negative fraction. The receptor source for this set is a man aged 18-30 years in good health.

This clone occurred a few times. The V gene is TRBV19, the J gene TRBJ1-6; D ambiguous. Trimming removed 9 bases from V and 6 bases from J, with 15 bases in between. This CDR3 comprises 14 residues. Germline CDR1 reads LNHDA; CDR2 reads SQIVND (reference sequence). The CDR3 DNA is TGTGCCAGCACCTCTTCTGCCACTAATTCACCCCTCCACTTT. This encodes CASTSSATNSPLHF. Together with reference TRBV19 and TRBJ1-6, the CDR3 gives the full variable domain: DGGITQSPKYLFRKEGQNVTLSCEQNLNHDAMYWYRQDPGQGLRLIYYSQIVNDFQKGDIAEGYSVSREKKESFPLTVTSAQKNPTAFYLCASTSSATNSPLHFGNGTRLTVT.

This sequence joins TRBV29-1 and TRBJ1-4; D is perhaps TRBD1 (5 bases). The CDR3 runs to 14 residues. The V gene lost 5 bases and the J gene lost 8 bases, with 18 bases spanning the gap. The germline gives CDR1 SQVTM, CDR2 ANQGSEA. The CDR3 reads CSVTARGTREKLFF. CDR3 in DNA: TGCAGCGTTACCGCCCGGGGCACCAGGGAAAAACTGTTTTTT.

The chain is built from TRBV7-9 and TRBJ2-1; possible D gene TRBD2, 5 bases. CDR1 SEHNR and CDR2 FQNEAQ come from the germline V gene (reference sequence). V was pared by 0 bases and J by 15 bases, with 12 bases between. The CDR3 has 12 amino acids. The CDR3 is CASSLATGSGFF. CDR3 nucleotides: TGTGCCAGCAGCTTAGCGACGGGGTCCGGGTTCTTC.

Remarks on this clone: Other DNA sequences in the sample encode the same CDR3. This chain joins TRBV30 and TRBJ2-1; D is uncertain. The V and J ends lost 1 base and 3 bases respectively, with 1 base between them. Germline CDR1 GTSNPN, CDR2 SVGIG (reference sequence). The CDR3 has 11 amino acids. CDR3 sequence reads: CAWSDYNEQFF. CDR3 DNA: TGTGCCTGGAGTGACTACAATGAGCAGTTCTTC.

V usage is TRBV4-3 and J usage is TRBJ2-3; 11 bases map to TRBD2. Germline lookup yields CDR1 LGHNA and CDR2 YSLEER. This CDR3 contains 16 residues. Trimming removed 2 bases from V and 1 base from J; junction bases left unmatched: 2. The CDR3 loop is CASSQLAGGGTDTQYF. In DNA form, the CDR3 reads TGCGCCAGCAGCCAATTAGCGGGAGGGGGCACAGATACGCAGTATTTT.

As regards this clone: Within the sample, other DNA sequences also encode this same CDR3. The genes are TRBV2 and TRBJ1-3; no clear D. V gave up 7 bases and J gave up 0 bases, with 4 bases separating them. The germline V gene encodes CDR1 SNHLY and CDR2 FYNNEI. This CDR3 region has 12 residues. The CDR3 reads CASTDSGNTIYF. The CDR3 bases are TGTGCCAGCACGGACTCTGGAAACACCATATATTTT.

The chain is built from TRBV12-5 and TRBJ2-2; D call uncertain. CDR1 LGHNT and CDR2 FRNRAP come from the germline V gene. V was cut by 3 bases and J by 6 bases, with 5 bases left in between. The CDR3 has 12 amino acids. CDR3 sequence (DNA): TGTGCTAGTGGTTTTAGTGCCGGGGAGCTGTTTTTT. Translation gives CASGFSAGELFF. The complete variable domain, with remaining parts taken from reference TRBV12-5 and TRBJ2-2, reads DARVTQTPRHKVTEMGQEVTMRCQPILGHNTVFWYRQTMMQGLELLAYFRNRAPLDDSGMPKDRFSAEMPDATLATLKIQPSEPRDSAVYFCASGFSAGELFFGEGSRLTVL.

The chain joins TRBV28 to TRBJ2-7, with TRBD1 matching 7 bases. Germline-derived CDR1 and CDR2 are MDHEN and SYDVKM. With 6 bases clipped from V and 6 bases from J, the junction kept 17 bases outside the gene matches. CDR3 length: 16 amino acids. CDR3 coding DNA: TGTGCCAGCAGCGCCACCTCCGGGACAGCAAAATCCGAGCAGTACTTC. This gives the protein CASSATSGTAKSEQYF.

This clone was detected a few times. This sequence joins TRBV5-1 and TRBJ2-5; maybe TRBD2 (5 bases). CDR1 is SGHRS and CDR2 is YFSETQ in the germline V gene. V dropped 4 bases and J dropped 4 bases, with 11 bases sitting between them. The CDR3 extends over 13 amino acids. This chain's CDR3 is CASSQDLAETQYF. The CDR3 nucleotides are TGCGCCAGCAGCCAGGACCTAGCAGAGACCCAGTACTTC.

This clone was observed a few times. The chain uses TRBV4-1 and TRBJ1-5, with TRBD1 matching over 11 bases. Trimming removed 0 bases from V and 4 bases from J; junction bases left unmatched: 8. Looked up from germline, CDR1 is MGHRA and CDR2 is YSYEKL. CDR3 size: 18 residues. The CDR3 DNA reads as TGCGCCAGCAGCCAAGAAGGGACAGGGGGTTCGGGAAATCAGCCCCAGCATTTT. Its protein is CASSQEGTGGSGNQPQHF.

This clone has only one observation. V usage is TRBV5-1 and J usage is TRBJ2-5; a possible D gene is TRBD2 (6 bases). This CDR3 comprises 16 residues. Deletions cut 1 base from V and 5 bases from J, with 18 bases between. CDR1 is SGHRS, CDR2 YFSETQ, per germline. The CDR3 nucleotides are TGCGCCAGCAGCTTGACCCTGGGGGGAAGGGAGGAGACCCAGTACTTC. As protein: CASSLTLGGREETQYF.

The chain uses TRBV9 and TRBJ2-3, with 7 bases lining up with TRBD2. Trimming cost V 3 bases and J 2 bases; bases outside gene matches: 9. The CDR3 runs 16 residues. Germline loops: CDR1 SGDLS, CDR2 YYNGEE. The CDR3 bases are TGTGCCAGCAGCGCCAGATACGGGGGGACCACAGATACGCAGTATTTT. Protein: CASSARYGGTTDTQYF.

A remark on this clone: Lacking the conserved final phenylalanine or tryptophan, this CDR3 likely reflects a read error. This chain joins TRBV2 and TRBJ1-6, with D perhaps matching TRBD1 (6 bases). This CDR3 is 16 amino acids long. Germline CDR1 and CDR2: SNHLY and FYNNEI. Trimming stripped 10 bases from V and 0 bases from J, with 16 bases between. CDR3 DNA: TGTGCCACCATGGCAGGGGCCAGCTCCTATAATTCACCCCTCCACTAT. This sequence encodes CATMAGASSYNSPLHY.

This chain joins TRBV5-4 and TRBJ1-1; TRBD1 aligns across 10 bases. The CDR3 extends over 15 amino acids. Trimming cost V 6 bases and J 4 bases; bases outside gene matches: 9. CDR1 and CDR2 (germline): SGHNT, YYREEE (reference sequence). Written as DNA, the CDR3 is TGTGCCAGCACCTCGACAGGGGGCCCGGGCACTGAAGCTTTCTTT. It specifies CASTSTGGPGTEAFF. The full variable domain, with the rest looked up from reference TRBV5-4 and TRBJ1-1, is ETGVTQSPTHLIKTRGQQVTLRCSSQSGHNTVSWYQQALGQGPQFIFQYYREEENGRGNFPPRFSGLQFPNYSSELNVNALELDDSALYLCASTSTGGPGTEAFFGQGTRLTVV.

The count of this clone is one. Distinct nucleotide sequences in the sample also encode this CDR3. This chain joins TRBV10-3 and TRBJ2-7; D is unclear. Germline V gene data show CDR1 as ENHRY and CDR2 as SYGVKD. CDR3 size: 12 residues. V gave up 4 bases and J gave up 3 bases, with 7 bases separating them. The CDR3 DNA sequence: TGTGCCATCAGTGGAGGAGACTACGAGCAGTACTTC. This codes for CAISGGDYEQYF.

The gene calls are TRBV4-2 and TRBJ2-5; TRBD2 is a possible D gene (5 bases). V dropped 1 base and J dropped 4 bases, with 7 bases sitting between them. Germline V CDR1 and CDR2: LGHNA, YNFKEQ. The CDR3 covers 13 residues. The CDR3 DNA reads TGTGCCAGCAGCCAAGGGGAGTCAGAGACCCAGTACTTC. Protein: CASSQGESETQYF.

This sequence joins TRBV9 and TRBJ2-7; no definite D call. Trimming removed 4 bases at V and 6 bases at J, with 8 bases between. CDR3 size: 11 residues. From germline, CDR1 is SGDLS and CDR2 YYNGEE. The CDR3 DNA reads as TGTGCCAGCAGCCCCCCGGGCGAGCAGTACTTC. Translated, it gives CASSPPGEQYF.

This clone was seen a single time. The same CDR3 can be traced to other DNA sequences in this sample. J is TRBJ2-5 and V is TRBV5-1; 7 nucleotides align to TRBD1. Germline values: CDR1 SGHRS, CDR2 YFSETQ. The V gene end was trimmed by 4 bases and the J gene end by 2 bases; junction bases not matched to a gene: 8. This CDR3 has 15 amino acids. The CDR3 region has the DNA TGCGCCAGCAGCCCGGGGACAGCAATACAAGAGACCCAGTACTTC. This codes for CASSPGTAIQETQYF. Full variable domain (outside the CDR3, taken from reference TRBV5-1 and TRBJ2-5): KAGVTQTPRYLIKTRGQQVTLSCSPISGHRSVSWYQQTPGQGLQFLFEYFSETQRNKGNFPGRFSGRQFSNSRSEMNVSTLELGDSALYLCASSPGTAIQETQYFGPGTRLLVL.

In this sample, this clone turned up a few times. The chain employs TRBV5-1 and TRBJ2-7; possibly TRBD2 for D (5 bases). V was trimmed by 0 bases and J by 4 bases, leaving 11 bases between them. Per germline, CDR1 SGHRS and CDR2 YFSETQ. CDR3 length: 14 amino acids. The CDR3 loop is CASSLEFPGYEQYF. In nucleotides, the CDR3 is TGCGCCAGCAGCTTGGAGTTTCCGGGGTACGAGCAGTACTTC.

The CDR3 DNA is TGTGCCAGCAGCCACGACAGGGAACAAGAGACCCAGTACTTC. It yields the protein CASSHDREQETQYF. The J gene is TRBJ2-5, the V gene TRBV13, with 7 nucleotides matching TRBD1. J lost 2 bases, V lost 5 bases, and 5 bases had no gene match. This CDR3 spans 14 amino acids. The germline CDR1 and CDR2 sequences are PRHDT and FYEKMQ (reference sequence). Full variable domain (remainder filled in from reference TRBV13 and TRBJ2-5): AAGVIQSPRHLIKEKRETATLKCYPIPRHDTVYWYQQGPGQDPQFLISFYEKMQSDKGSIPDRFSAQQFSDYHSELNMSSLELGDSALYFCASSHDREQETQYFGPGTRLLVL.

Ten or more counts support this clone. The chain has TRBV7-3 and TRBJ2-6; D unresolved. V was pared by 1 base and J by 1 base, with 8 bases between. The CDR3 is 16 residues long. Germline CDR1 and CDR2: SGHTA and FQGTGA. The CDR3 bases are TGTGCCAGCAGCTTAATAACCGGGTCTGGGGCCAACGTCCTGACTTTC. It encodes CASSLITGSGANVLTF.

V gene TRBV25-1 combines with J gene TRBJ2-3; D not certain. Per the germline V gene, CDR1 is MGHDK and CDR2 is SYGVNS. Deletions cut 5 bases from V and 1 base from J, with 10 bases between. The CDR3 runs to 14 residues. The CDR3 nucleotides are TGTGCCAGCAGTACCCGAGAGGGCACAGATACGCAGTATTTT. It yields the protein CASSTREGTDTQYF.

This sequence joins TRBV7-2 and TRBJ2-1; D possibly corresponds to TRBD1 (5 bases). CDR3 length equals 11 residues. V was trimmed by 10 bases and J by 7 bases, leaving 11 bases between them. The V gene's germline CDR1 is SGHTA and CDR2 FQGNSA. The CDR3 DNA reads as TGTGCCAACGCACAGGAGAATGAGCAGTTCTTC. Translation: CANAQENEQFF.

This clone was seen just once. The chain has TRBV30 and TRBJ2-5; TRBD1 matches 7 bases. The CDR3 length is 13 residues. The germline V gene has CDR1 GTSNPN and CDR2 SVGIG (reference sequence). V lost 4 bases and J lost 5; bases outside the gene matches: 7. The chain's CDR3 is CAWNRRGRETQYF. Here the CDR3 DNA reads TGTGCCTGGAATCGAAGGGGGCGGGAGACCCAGTACTTC. The variable domain in full, with the rest retrieved from reference TRBV30 and TRBJ2-5, is SQTIHQWPATLVQPVGSPLSLECTVEGTSNPNLYWYRQAAGRGLQLLFYSVGIGQISSEVPQNLSASRPQDRQFILSSKKLLLSDSGFYLCAWNRRGRETQYFGPGTRLLVL.

This clone was recorded a few times. The rearrangement uses TRBV5-1 and TRBJ1-1; a weak D match, TRBD1 (6 bases). Germline loops: CDR1 SGHRS, CDR2 YFSETQ. This CDR3 has 13 amino acids. The V end was cut by 5 bases, the J end by 0 bases, with 8 bases between. CDR3 protein: CASRGALNTEAFF. The CDR3 DNA reads as TGCGCCAGCAGGGGGGCCTTGAACACTGAAGCTTTCTTT.

This clone appeared a single time. The CDR3 DNA reads as TGCGCCAGCAGCCAAGATACAGGGTTTGCTGAAAAACTGTTTTTT. Its translation: CASSQDTGFAEKLFF. The chain has TRBV4-3 and TRBJ1-4, with D perhaps matching TRBD1 (6 bases). V was cut by 0 bases and J by 7 bases, with 12 bases left in between. This CDR3 spans 15 amino acids. Germline V gene data show CDR1 as LGHNA and CDR2 as YSLEER.

In its sample, this clone was seen once. The rearrangement uses TRBV2 and TRBJ2-5, with a tentative D call TRBD2 (7 bases). V was clipped by 3 bases and J by 2 bases, with 16 bases between them. Germline V lookup: CDR1 SNHLY, CDR2 FYNNEI. The CDR3 spans 16 residues. The CDR3 nucleotides are TGTGCCAGCAGTGACGCGGGGGCGTCTTTGCAAGAGACCCAGTACTTC. Amino acid sequence: CASSDAGASLQETQYF.

Comment on this clone: Possible read error: a much larger clone is one base away. DNA of the CDR3: TGTGCCAGCAGCTTAGACGAGACCCAGTACTTC. Residues: CASSLDETQYF. V and J are TRBV7-2 and TRBJ2-5; no clear D. Germline CDR1 and CDR2: SGHTA and FQGNSA. Trimming took off 1 base at V and 5 bases at J, with 2 bases between the two ends. The CDR3 consists of 11 residues.

The chain has TRBV5-3 and TRBJ1-1; D might be TRBD1 (5 bases). Being an ORF, TRBV5-3 has a function that is uncertain. The V gene lost 1 base and the J gene lost 1 base, with 14 bases spanning the gap. The CDR3 has 16 amino acids. CDR3 protein: CARSLFSGGENTEAFF. CDR3 nucleotides: TGTGCCAGAAGCTTGTTTTCCGGGGGAGAGAACACTGAAGCTTTCTTT.

This clone was detected many times. The chain uses TRBV5-4 and TRBJ1-1; D not certain. Germline CDR1 and CDR2: SGHNT and YYREEE (reference sequence). Trimming pared 2 bases from V and 2 bases from J, leaving 10 bases between. The length of the CDR3 is 14 residues. The CDR3 sequence: CASSLREANTEAFF. CDR3 in DNA: TGTGCCAGCAGCTTAAGGGAAGCTAACACTGAAGCTTTCTTT.